Listed below are T cell receptor beta chains from one sample, sequenced in a study of blood T cell repertoires in COVID-19. Assay: immunoSEQ multiplex PCR; the TCRdb copy retains only in-frame clones and omits some. Of approximately 170,000 clones in the sample, 70% to 90% are singletons; the top ten hold around 9%. The sample comprised peripheral blood. The receptor source for this set is a man aged 50 to 59 with active or convalescent COVID-19. Both conserved end residues are part of each CDR3. The order of the fields is D gene, J gene, clone size, V gene, CDR3 DNA, CDR3 protein. The D gene is left open where the match is weak. Rows may omit the clone size; those that give it use once, few, many or a size class.

>.|TRBJ1-1|.|TRBV7-2
TGTGCCAGCAGCGCCGGAGGGCCGACAGTAGCTTTCTTT
CASSAGGPTVAFF
>.|TRBJ2-3|.|TRBV7-9
TGTGCCAGCAGCTTAGGGGCGGATACGCAGTATTTT
CASSLGADTQYF
>TRBD1|TRBJ1-3|.|TRBV14
TGTGCCAGCAGCCGCACAGGGGCCCCTAGAAACACCATATATTTT
CASSRTGAPRNTIYF
>.|TRBJ1-2|few|TRBV28
TGTGCCAGCAGTTTAGACAGTTATTTGAGCTACACCTTC
CASSLDSYLSYTF
>.|TRBJ2-2|.|TRBV12-3/TRBV12-4
TGTGCCAGCAGCCGTGAGGGCACCGGGGAGCTGTTTTTT
CASSREGTGELFF
>TRBD1|TRBJ2-7|.|TRBV28
TGTGCCAGCAGTTTACCCGGGACAGGGGCCTACGAGCAGTACTTC
CASSLPGTGAYEQYF
>TRBD1|TRBJ1-1|.|TRBV4-2
TGTGCCAGCAGCGAAACAGGGGGCATCGGCACTGAAGCTTTCTTT
CASSETGGIGTEAFF
>.|TRBJ2-5|.|TRBV24-1
TGTGCCACCAGTGATCGAGACAGCCGGTACCAAGAGACCCAGTACTTC
CATSDRDSRYQETQYF
>.|TRBJ1-2|.|TRBV30
TGTGCCTGGAGCCTAAACTATGGCTACACCTTC
CAWSLNYGYTF
>.|TRBJ1-2|.|TRBV24-1
TGTGCCACCAGTCGCCAGAACTATGGCTACACCTTC
CATSRQNYGYTF
>.|TRBJ1-2|.|TRBV18
TGTGCCAGCTCACCACAGAAGATAGCGGGCGGCTACACCTTC
CASSPQKIAGGYTF
>.|TRBJ2-1|.|TRBV6-2/TRBV6-3
TGTGCCAGCAGTTCGGCTCGAGAGGGCCTCTGGGTGTTCTTC
CASSSAREGLWVFF
>.|TRBJ1-2|.|TRBV19
TGTGCCAGTAGTATAGCAGGGTATTCGGGCAACTATGGCTACACCTTC
CASSIAGYSGNYGYTF
>.|TRBJ2-1|.|TRBV5-4
TGTGCCAGCAGCGGAGGGAGCAATGAGCAGTTCTTC
CASSGGSNEQFF
>TRBD2|TRBJ2-3|.|TRBV6-2/TRBV6-3
TGTGCCAGCAGTTTCCCGGGACTAGCGGGAGGGCGTACGCAGTATTTT
CASSFPGLAGGRTQYF
>TRBD2|TRBJ2-1|.|TRBV7-9
TGTGCCAGCAGCTTAGAGACTAGCGGAAAGCAGTTCTTC
CASSLETSGKQFF
>.|TRBJ2-1|.|TRBV2
TGTGCCAGCACCCCTACTAATGAGCAGTTCTTC
CASTPTNEQFF
>.|TRBJ2-1|.|TRBV5-1
TGCGCCAGCAGCCGGACAGCAGACCTCTACAATGAGCAGTTCTTC
CASSRTADLYNEQFF
>.|TRBJ1-4|few|TRBV4-1
TGCGCCAGCAGCCAAGGAGTGGCAACTAATGAAAAACTGTTTTTT
CASSQGVATNEKLFF
>.|TRBJ2-2|.|TRBV6-5
TGTGCCAGCAGCCTTGAGGATCCCGGGGAGCTGTTTTTT
CASSLEDPGELFF
>.|TRBJ1-1|.|TRBV5-1
TGCGCCAGCAGCACAGGAACAGCTGTCACTGAAGCTTTCTTT
CASSTGTAVTEAFF
>TRBD1|TRBJ1-2|.|TRBV19
TGTGCCAGTCGGAAGGGGGCGGAAAACTATGGCTACACCTTC
CASRKGAENYGYTF
>.|TRBJ1-2|few|TRBV6-5
TGTGCCAGCAGCGACCCCTCGACCGGGAACTATGGCTACACCTTC
CASSDPSTGNYGYTF
>TRBD1|TRBJ1-4|.|TRBV29-1
TGCAGCGTTGAAGGACCGCAGGGGGATGGTGAAAAACTGTTTTTT
CSVEGPQGDGEKLFF
>TRBD1|TRBJ1-2|.|TRBV25-1
TGTGCCAGCAGTGATACAGGGGGCTATGGCTACACCTTC
CASSDTGGYGYTF
>.|TRBJ2-1|.|TRBV7-6
TGTGCCAGCAGCCGGAACCCCCACGGGAGAATCGAAAATGAGCAGTTCTTC
CASSRNPHGRIENEQFF
>TRBD1|TRBJ1-5|once|TRBV7-6
TGTGCCAGCAGCTCCGGGACAGGGGGCCTTCAGCCCCAGCATTTT
CASSSGTGGLQPQHF
>.|TRBJ2-1|.|TRBV20-1
TGCAGTGCTACCCTCGGGGGGCGACAGTTCTTC
CSATLGGRQFF
>.|TRBJ1-6|.|TRBV14
TGTGCCAGCAGCCAAAATAGGGGGAATGCACCCCTCCACTTT
CASSQNRGNAPLHF
>.|TRBJ1-5|few|TRBV25-1
TGTGCCACCCAAGACAGAGGCAATCAGCCCCAGCATTTT
CATQDRGNQPQHF
>.|TRBJ2-2|.|TRBV6-6
TGTGCCAGCACTATCTACAAGGGGGGGGAGCTGTTTTTT
CASTIYKGGELFF
>TRBD1|TRBJ2-7|.|TRBV15
TGTGCCACCAGCAGACTTGGACAGGGGTTTTCCTACGAGCAGTACTTC
CATSRLGQGFSYEQYF
>.|TRBJ2-7|.|TRBV5-4
TGTGCCAGCAGCCCGGGGGGCCCCGGGGGCTCCTACGAGCAGTACTTC
CASSPGGPGGSYEQYF
>TRBD1|TRBJ2-7|.|TRBV11-2
TGTGCCAGCAGCCGAACCGCGGACAGGGTTCACTCCTACGAGCAGTACTTC
CASSRTADRVHSYEQYF
>.|TRBJ1-5|.|TRBV6-5
TGTGCCAGCAGTCACAGGGAGGGCCAGCCCCAGCATTTT
CASSHREGQPQHF
>TRBD1|TRBJ1-6|.|TRBV18
TGTGCCAGCTCACACGGACAGGGGAATTCACCCCTCCACTTT
CASSHGQGNSPLHF
>TRBD2|TRBJ2-3|.|TRBV6-5
TGTGCCAGCAGCGGACTAGCGGGGAGCACAGATACGCAGTATTTT
CASSGLAGSTDTQYF
>.|TRBJ1-4|.|TRBV7-6
TGTGCCAGCAGCCACTCGGCAACTAATGAAAAACTGTTTTTT
CASSHSATNEKLFF
>.|TRBJ1-5|.|TRBV6-6
TGTGCCAGCAGTTACTCGATAACAGAGAATCAGCCCCAGCATTTT
CASSYSITENQPQHF
>.|TRBJ1-5|once|TRBV28
TGTGCCAGCAGTATCACGTCCCGACGGGGAGATCAGCCCCAGCATTTT
CASSITSRRGDQPQHF
>.|TRBJ1-4|.|TRBV19
TGTGCCAGTAGTATAGGACTTCGGTTAGAAAAACTGTTTTTT
CASSIGLRLEKLFF